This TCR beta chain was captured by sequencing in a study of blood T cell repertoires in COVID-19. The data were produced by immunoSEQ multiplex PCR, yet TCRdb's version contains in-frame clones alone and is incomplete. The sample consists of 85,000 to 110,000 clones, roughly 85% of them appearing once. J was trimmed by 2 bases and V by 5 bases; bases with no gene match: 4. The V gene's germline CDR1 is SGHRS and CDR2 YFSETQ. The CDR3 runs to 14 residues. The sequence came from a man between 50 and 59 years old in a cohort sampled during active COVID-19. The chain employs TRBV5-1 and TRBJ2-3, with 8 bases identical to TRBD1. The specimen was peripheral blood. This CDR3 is CASSRDRPTDTQYF. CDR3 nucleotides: TGCGCCAGCAGTAGGGACAGGCCCACAGATACGCAGTATTTT.